One and the same sample provided the 24 T cell receptor beta chains below, sequenced in a study of CD8+ T cells in alopecia areata. The treatment denotes: oral pan-JAK inhibitor, 5-10 mg twice daily. Extraction of RNA preceded its reverse transcription into cDNA, which served as the sequencing template. Clones were sequenced by immunoSEQ multiplex PCR, and TCRdb holds only the in-frame ones, with some missing. The sample lists about 140,000 clones; 70% to 90% were seen once. This sample comprised CD8+ T cells sorted from blood, obtained at week 4, from a patient treated with tofacitinib. These receptors all stem from a human donor with alopecia areata.

A single count supports this clone. This chain links TRBV5-4 with TRBJ2-3; a possible D gene is TRBD1 (6 bases). CDR1 is SGHNT and CDR2 is YYREEE in the germline V gene (reference sequence). V shed 10 bases and J shed 6 bases, with 15 bases lying between them. CDR3 size: 12 residues. In nucleotides, the CDR3 is TGTGCCTCCAGGGGCCGCGCGGATACGCAGTATTTT. Encoded protein: CASRGRADTQYF.

The chain couples TRBV25-1 to TRBJ2-7; D not certain. Germline CDR1 reads MGHDK; CDR2 reads SYGVNS. Trimming took off 7 bases at V and 1 base at J, with 14 bases between the two ends. The CDR3 has 14 amino acids. The CDR3 DNA reads TGTGCCAGCAACTGTAGGGCGCAGTCCTACGAGCAGTACTTC. This codes for CASNCRAQSYEQYF.

The chain combines TRBV7-9 with TRBJ2-2, with TRBD1 identical over 8 bases. The CDR3 sequence is 15 residues long. From germline, CDR1 is SEHNR and CDR2 FQNEAQ (reference sequence). V was clipped by 3 bases and J by 7 bases; unmatched bases: 7. The CDR3 region has the DNA TGTGCCAGCAGCTTCGACAGGGGCCCCAGCGGGGAGCTGTTTTTT. This gives the protein CASSFDRGPSGELFF.

This clone was recorded once. V and J are TRBV7-9 and TRBJ2-1, with no clear D. Trimming stripped 1 base from V and 8 bases from J, with 0 bases between. Per the germline V gene, CDR1 is SEHNR and CDR2 is FQNEAQ (reference sequence). The CDR3 runs 10 residues. The CDR3 DNA is TGTGCCAGCAGCTTAGATGAGCAGTTCTTC. Amino acid sequence: CASSLDEQFF.

J is TRBJ2-3 and V is TRBV29-1, with 9 bases that match TRBD1. The CDR3 runs 15 residues. Germline CDR1 SQVTM, CDR2 ANQGSEA. Trimming at V came to 3 bases and at J to 4 bases, leaving 8 bases not matched to a gene. CDR3 coding DNA: TGCAGCGTTGACCCGACAGGGGGGATGGCAGATACGCAGTATTTT. This codes for CSVDPTGGMADTQYF.

The rearrangement links TRBV6-1 to TRBJ2-5; 7 bases line up with TRBD1. Trimming at V came to 1 base and at J to 2 bases, leaving 4 bases not matched to a gene. The CDR3 length is 15 residues. Germline V gene sequence: CDR1 MNHNS, CDR2 SASEGT. CDR3 nucleotides: TGTGCCAGCAGTGAAGGACCGGGACAGCAAGAGACCCAGTACTTC. Amino acid sequence: CASSEGPGQQETQYF.

This chain links TRBV7-9 with TRBJ2-5, with D unresolved. V lost 5 bases, J lost 3 bases, and 16 bases lay in between. The CDR3 loop spans 15 amino acids. Germline CDR1 SEHNR, CDR2 FQNEAQ (reference sequence). The CDR3 region is CASSAWSTEEETQYF. Here the CDR3 DNA reads TGTGCCAGCAGCGCCTGGAGCACAGAGGAAGAGACCCAGTACTTC.

This clone was seen only a few times. This chain connects TRBV29-1 to TRBJ2-3; D is possibly TRBD2 (5 bases). The CDR3 is made up of 10 amino acids. Germline V gene sequence: CDR1 SQVTM, CDR2 ANQGSEA. V lost 0 bases to trimming and J lost 13 bases, with 8 bases between them. CDR3 protein: CSVEDSGKYF. DNA for the CDR3: TGCAGCGTTGAAGATTCGGGAAAGTATTTT.

Here the CDR3 DNA reads TGTGCCAGCAGCTTGGAGCGGATATCCTACAATGAGCAGTTCTTC. It codes for CASSLERISYNEQFF. The chain employs TRBV5-4 and TRBJ2-1, with a weak D call TRBD2 (5 bases). Germline V CDR1 and CDR2: SGHNT, YYREEE (reference sequence). The CDR3 has 15 residues. Trimming removed 0 bases at V and 1 base at J, with 8 bases between.

The chain links TRBV13 to TRBJ1-1, with 7 nucleotides matching TRBD1. The CDR3 length is 13 residues. The trim removed 2 bases at V and 7 bases at J, leaving 4 bases unmatched. The germline V gene encodes CDR1 PRHDT and CDR2 FYEKMQ (reference sequence). CDR3 nucleotide sequence: TGTGCCAGCAGCTTAATCGCAGGGGGTGAAGCTTTCTTT. This encodes CASSLIAGGEAFF.

The chain carries TRBV6-6 and TRBJ1-5; 9 bases match TRBD1. CDR1 is MNHNY, CDR2 SVGAGI, per germline (reference sequence). Trimming took 6 bases from V and 4 from J; bases not matched to a gene: 10. The CDR3 consists of 16 residues. The CDR3 DNA follows: TGTGCCAGCAGCTACGCGGACAGGGGTGGGAATCAGCCCCAGCATTTT. It yields the protein CASSYADRGGNQPQHF.

This clone showed up just once. The J gene is TRBJ2-3, the V gene TRBV28, with D possibly matching TRBD1 (6 bases). Trimming shortened V by 3 bases and J by 5 bases, and 12 bases separated the two germline ends. Germline values: CDR1 MDHEN, CDR2 SYDVKM. The CDR3 has 14 residues. For the CDR3, the DNA is TGTGCCAGCAGTTTTGTGGGGGCTGAAGATACGCAGTATTTT. This gives the protein CASSFVGAEDTQYF. Drawing the rest from reference TRBV28 and TRBJ2-3, the complete variable domain is DVKVTQSSRYLVKRTGEKVFLECVQDMDHENMFWYRQDPGLGLRLIYFSYDVKMKEKGDIPEGYSVSREKKERFSLILESASTNQTSMYLCASSFVGAEDTQYFGPGTRLTVL.

J is TRBJ2-2 and V is TRBV7-9; tentative D call: TRBD1 (6 bases). The CDR3 length is 14 residues. Germline lookup yields CDR1 SEHNR and CDR2 FQNEAQ (reference sequence). The ends were cut back, 4 bases at V and 6 bases at J, with 12 bases in the middle. The chain's CDR3 is CASSSDRSPGELFF. The CDR3 coding sequence is TGTGCCAGCAGCTCAGACAGGTCGCCCGGGGAGCTGTTTTTT.

CDR3 residues: CASSIGSGELFF. CDR3 DNA sequence: TGTGCCAGTAGTATAGGCAGCGGGGAGCTGTTTTTT. The chain is built from TRBV19 and TRBJ2-2; D unresolved. Germline V CDR1 and CDR2: LNHDA, SQIVND (reference sequence). This CDR3 is 12 amino acids long. Trimming removed 1 base from V and 7 bases from J, with 4 bases in between.

The chain links TRBV19 to TRBJ2-1, with unresolved D. CDR1 is LNHDA and CDR2 is SQIVND in the germline V gene (reference sequence). V was trimmed by 9 bases and J by 10 bases, leaving 22 bases between them. The CDR3 is 14 residues long. The CDR3: CASKPGPLTLEQFF. The CDR3 bases are TGTGCCAGCAAGCCCGGGCCTCTTACTCTAGAGCAGTTCTTC.

On this clone itself: A junction end diverges from the germline sequence, so it may reflect a read error. This chain uses TRBV11-2 with TRBJ2-5; a weak D match, TRBD1 (5 bases). CDR3 length equals 13 residues. From germline, CDR1 is SGHAT and CDR2 FQNNGV. The CDR3 DNA reads as TGTGCCAGCAGCACGCGACAGTTTCTCGCCCCTAACTTC. It translates to CASSTRQFLAPNF. The complete variable domain, with remaining parts taken from reference TRBV11-2 and TRBJ2-5, reads EAGVAQSPRYKIIEKRQSVAFWCNPISGHATLYWYQQILGQGPKLLIQFQNNGVVDDSQLPKDRFSAERLKGVDSTLKIQPAKLEDSAVYLCASSTRQFLAPNFGPGTRLLVL.

Concerning this clone itself: Within the sample, other DNA sequences also encode this same CDR3. This CDR3 is CASSLGNTEAFF. CDR3 sequence (DNA): TGTGCCAGCAGTTTGGGGAACACTGAAGCTTTCTTT. V and J are TRBV27 and TRBJ1-1; no firm D call. V gave up 3 bases and J gave up 1 base, with 3 bases separating them. This CDR3 spans 12 amino acids. Looked up from germline, CDR1 is MNHEY and CDR2 is SMNVEV (reference sequence).

Here the CDR3 DNA reads TGCGCCAGCAGCCAAGAGTTACGGGGGACCTACGAGCAGTACTTC. It is translated as CASSQELRGTYEQYF. This rearrangement joins TRBV4-1 to TRBJ2-7; TRBD2 is a possible D gene (6 bases). V gave up 0 bases and J gave up 2 bases, with 11 bases separating them. This CDR3 region has 15 residues. Germline assignment: CDR1 MGHRA and CDR2 YSYEKL.

The chain couples TRBV11-1 to TRBJ1-1, with no clear D. CDR1 SGHAT and CDR2 FQDESV come from the germline V gene (reference sequence). V was shortened by 0 bases and J by 0 bases, with 8 bases between the two germline ends. The CDR3 contains 15 residues. The CDR3 coding sequence is TGTGCCAGCAGCTTAGCGGAAAGGATGAACACTGAAGCTTTCTTT. Translation: CASSLAERMNTEAFF. The whole variable domain, filled in from reference TRBV11-1 and TRBJ1-1, reads EAEVAQSPRYKITEKSQAVAFWCDPISGHATLYWYRQILGQGPELLVQFQDESVVDDSQLPKDRFSAERLKGVDSTLKIQPAELGDSAMYLCASSLAERMNTEAFFGQGTRLTVV.

The V and J genes are TRBV29-1 and TRBJ1-2; possible D gene TRBD1, 6 bases. V was shortened by 6 bases and J by 4 bases, with 21 bases between the two germline ends. This CDR3 comprises 15 residues. Per the germline V gene, CDR1 is SQVTM and CDR2 is ANQGSEA. DNA for the CDR3: TGCAGCGTGCATTGGTGGGCAGGGGCTGGCTATGGCTACACCTTC. Translated, it gives CSVHWWAGAGYGYTF.

The rearrangement joins TRBV30 to TRBJ2-7; D gene ambiguous. Germline values: CDR1 GTSNPN, CDR2 SVGIG (reference sequence). Trimming took 0 bases from V and 3 from J, leaving 6 bases between them. This CDR3 contains 12 residues. The CDR3 spells CAWSVTDYEQYF. As DNA, the CDR3 is TGTGCCTGGAGTGTAACCGACTACGAGCAGTACTTC.

The gene calls are TRBV5-5 and TRBJ2-5, with 8 bases lining up with TRBD1. This CDR3 comprises 13 residues. CDR1 and CDR2 (germline): SGHKS, YYEKEE (reference sequence). V shed 0 bases, J shed 5 bases, and the junction held 0 bases outside the gene matches. The CDR3 loop reads CASSLDRGETQYF. DNA for the CDR3: TGTGCCAGCAGCTTGGACAGGGGGGAGACCCAGTACTTC. The full variable domain, in which reference TRBV5-5 and TRBJ2-5 provide the parts outside the CDR3, is DAGVTQSPTHLIKTRGQQVTLRCSPISGHKSVSWYQQVLGQGPQFIFQYYEKEERGRGNFPDRFSARQFPNYSSELNVNALLLGDSALYLCASSLDRGETQYFGPGTRLLVL.

The chain has TRBV7-9 and TRBJ1-5, with TRBD1 as a possible D gene (5 bases). The V gene lost 5 bases and the J gene lost 0 bases, with 14 bases spanning the gap. Germline V gives CDR1 SEHNR, CDR2 FQNEAQ (reference sequence). This CDR3 has 16 amino acids. The CDR3 loop reads CASSLGRDHSNQPQHF. CDR3 coding DNA: TGTGCCAGCAGCCTCGGCAGGGACCATAGCAATCAGCCCCAGCATTTT.

The chain is built from TRBV30 and TRBJ2-5; TRBD2 agrees at 9 bases. CDR1 is GTSNPN and CDR2 is SVGIG in the germline V gene (reference sequence). The CDR3 totals 14 residues. The trim removed 3 bases at V and 1 base at J, leaving 3 bases unmatched. The CDR3 region has the DNA TGTGCCTGGAGGACTAGCGGAGTCCAAGAGACCCAGTACTTC. Encoded protein: CAWRTSGVQETQYF.